The 7 T cell receptor beta chains below all came from one sample that was sequenced in a study of immune heterogeneity within non-small cell lung tumors. It was with 32 V and 13 J primers that multiplex PCR amplified TCR beta CDR3. TCRdb reanalysed the multiplex PCR reads using MiXCR and keeps one entry per CDR3 protein. Of 2,500 to 3,500 distinct CDR3 sequences listed, roughly 25% were seen once; the top ten hold about 16%. For each sample, template was around 0.55 ug of bulk tumor genomic DNA. Several widely spaced biopsies per primary tumor were taken during surgery. It was patients with untreated, newly diagnosed non-small cell lung cancer who underwent curative surgery. The sequencing input was lung tumor tissue. Receptors were obtained from a female donor with non-small cell lung cancer.

In its sample, this clonotype was seen a few times. The CDR3 region is CASSSFGSHQPQHF. DNA of the CDR3: TGTGCCAGCAGCTCTTTCGGATCCCATCAGCCCCAGCATTTT. The chain uses TRBV7-9 and TRBJ1-5; D gene unclear. The germline CDR1 and CDR2 sequences are SEHNR and FQNEAQ (reference sequence). The CDR3 length is 14 residues. V was clipped by 4 bases and J by 5 bases, with 12 bases between them. The complete variable domain, with remaining parts taken from reference TRBV7-9 and TRBJ1-5, reads DTGVSQNPRHKITKRGQNVTFRCDPISEHNRLYWYRQTLGQGPEFLTYFQNEAQLEKSRLLSDRFSAERPKGSFSTLEIQRTEQGDSAMYLCASSSFGSHQPQHFGDGTRLSIL.

The V and J genes are TRBV19 and TRBJ1-1; TRBD1 agrees at 9 bases. Germline values: CDR1 LNHDA, CDR2 SQIVND (reference sequence). V lost 3 bases to trimming and J lost 0 bases; unmatched junction nucleotides: 2. The CDR3 covers 15 residues. CDR3 in DNA: TGTGCCAGTAGTATCACAGGGGGCGTGAACACTGAAGCTTTCTTT. Its protein product is CASSITGGVNTEAFF. Drawing the rest from reference TRBV19 and TRBJ1-1, the complete variable domain is DGGITQSPKYLFRKEGQNVTLSCEQNLNHDAMYWYRQDPGQGLRLIYYSQIVNDFQKGDIAEGYSVSREKKESFPLTVTSAQKNPTAFYLCASSITGGVNTEAFFGQGTRLTVV.

About this clonotype: Just one base apart from a much larger clone, this may be a read error. J is TRBJ2-7 and V is TRBV30; D may be TRBD1 (6 bases). CDR1 is GTSNPN and CDR2 is SVGIG in the germline V gene (reference sequence). V was pared by 3 bases and J by 6 bases, with 15 bases between. The CDR3 is made up of 13 amino acids. This CDR3 is CAWSRGFISEQYF. The CDR3 DNA reads TGTGCCTGGAGCAGGGGCTTCATCTCCGAGCAGTACTTC.

This chain links TRBV9 with TRBJ2-1; 10 bases map to TRBD2. The CDR3 consists of 16 residues. J was trimmed by 9 bases and V by 0 bases; bases with no gene match: 9. Germline V gene data show CDR1 as SGDLS and CDR2 as YYNGEE. CDR3: CASSVGGSGRSSEQFF. The DNA of the CDR3 is TGTGCCAGCAGCGTAGGTGGTAGCGGGAGGAGTAGTGAGCAGTTCTTC.

Concerning this clonotype: A much bigger clone sits one base away, suggesting this may be a read error. The chain employs TRBV25-1 and TRBJ1-1; tentatively, D is TRBD1 (6 bases). V was trimmed by 4 bases and J by 5 bases, leaving 23 bases between them. The CDR3 covers 17 residues. Per germline, CDR1 MGHDK and CDR2 SYGVNS. DNA of the CDR3: TGTGCCAGCAGTGCACAACAGGGTAGGAATGCGATGACTGAAGCTTTCTTT. Protein: CASSAQQGRNAMTEAFF.

This clonotype has only a few counts. This sequence joins TRBV29-1 and TRBJ1-5, with 8 nucleotides matching TRBD1. V shed 5 bases, J shed 2 bases, and the junction held 2 bases outside the gene matches. The length of the CDR3 is 13 residues. Per germline, CDR1 SQVTM and CDR2 ANQGSEA. The CDR3 reads CSVSDRGNQPQHF. CDR3 coding DNA: TGCAGCGTTTCGGACAGGGGCAATCAGCCCCAGCATTTT.

As concerns this clonotype: This may be a read error: a much more frequent sequence differs by one nucleotide. The rearrangement links TRBV18 to TRBJ2-2, with D maybe TRBD1 (6 bases). This CDR3 spans 16 amino acids. Germline V CDR1 and CDR2: KGHSH, LQKENI. Trimming took off 6 bases at V and 4 bases at J, with 18 bases between the two ends. The CDR3, as DNA: TGTGCCAGCTCGGGGCGGACAGTGACTCTCACCGGGGAGCTGTTTTTT. Its translation is CASSGRTVTLTGELFF.